Below are 24 T cell receptor beta chains sequenced from a single sample in a study of blood T cells in healthy people across ages. A second PCR, run for roughly 7 to 11 cycles, used a sample-barcoded 5' primer plus a J-beta primer mix. TCRdb independently ran MiXCR on the 5' RACE reads; one entry per CDR3 protein. Among about 640,000 distinct CDR3 sequences listed, 58% were seen once. Sequenced material: blood. The origin of the receptors is a man aged 60 to 75 in good health.

This chain joins TRBV5-6 and TRBJ2-7; D possibly corresponds to TRBD2 (5 bases). The DNA end is more similar to TRBJ2-5, so the J call may be wrong. Germline CDR1 is SGHDT and CDR2 is YYEEEE. The CDR3 is made up of 15 amino acids. The CDR3 DNA follows: TGTGCCAGCAGCGGAACCGGGGTTCCAAGATGGACCCAGTACTTC. This encodes CASSGTGVPRWTQYF.

The V call is TRBV4-2, the J call TRBJ2-7; the D gene is possibly TRBD2 (6 bases). In germline, CDR1 is LGHNA, CDR2 YNFKEQ. The CDR3 has 15 amino acids. Deletions cut 0 bases from V and 7 bases from J, with 16 bases between. The CDR3 sequence is CASSQDFRAGGEQYF. CDR3 bases: TGTGCCAGCAGCCAAGATTTCCGGGCTGGGGGGGAGCAGTACTTC.

The chain combines TRBV4-2 with TRBJ1-5; the D gene is possibly TRBD1 (5 bases). V shed 0 bases and J shed 5 bases, with 11 bases lying between them. The germline V gene encodes CDR1 LGHNA and CDR2 YNFKEQ. The CDR3 has 15 amino acids. Here the CDR3 reads CASSQEGKGDQPQHF. Here the CDR3 DNA reads TGTGCCAGCAGCCAAGAAGGGAAAGGGGATCAGCCCCAGCATTTT.

The chain couples TRBV15 to TRBJ1-2; D not certain. The length of the CDR3 is 18 residues. Deletions cut 0 bases from V and 4 bases from J, with 21 bases between. Germline V gives CDR1 LNHNV, CDR2 YYDKDF (reference sequence). The CDR3: CATSREGMEQPVTYGYTF. The CDR3 DNA reads as TGTGCCACCAGCAGAGAGGGAATGGAACAGCCAGTAACCTATGGCTACACCTTC. The complete variable domain, with remaining parts taken from reference TRBV15 and TRBJ1-2, reads DAMVIQNPRYQVTQFGKPVTLSCSQTLNHNVMYWYQQKSSQAPKLLFHYYDKDFNNEADTPDNFQSRRPNTSFCFLDIRSPGLGDTAMYLCATSREGMEQPVTYGYTFGSGTRLTVV.

This clonotype came up a few times. The rearrangement links TRBV29-1 to TRBJ2-1; D ambiguous. The CDR3 consists of 12 residues. Trimming took off 3 bases at V and 4 bases at J, with 7 bases between the two ends. Germline V gene sequence: CDR1 SQVTM, CDR2 ANQGSEA. CDR3 sequence: CSVDPLYNEQFF. The CDR3, as DNA: TGCAGCGTTGACCCTTTATACAATGAGCAGTTCTTC.

In this sample, this clonotype turned up a few times. The genes are TRBV29-1 and TRBJ2-5, with 7 bases that match TRBD1. The CDR3 runs 14 residues. Germline assignment: CDR1 SQVTM and CDR2 ANQGSEA. V was clipped by 5 bases and J by 1 base; unmatched bases: 7. For the CDR3, the DNA is TGCAGCGTTCTGAGGGGACAGCCCCAAGAGACCCAGTACTTC. Translated, it gives CSVLRGQPQETQYF.

The chain is built from TRBV9 and TRBJ2-7; a possible D gene is TRBD2 (6 bases). This CDR3 region has 15 residues. Germline CDR1 and CDR2: SGDLS and YYNGEE. Trimming cost V 0 bases and J 2 bases, with 12 bases left between them. The CDR3 DNA sequence: TGTGCCAGCAGCGTAGAGGGGCGGGGCCCCTACGAGCAGTACTTC. It codes for CASSVEGRGPYEQYF.

The chain has TRBV20-1 and TRBJ2-1; a possible D gene is TRBD2 (6 bases). This CDR3 spans 12 amino acids. Trimming removed 4 bases at V and 9 bases at J, with 13 bases between. Germline V gives CDR1 DFQATT, CDR2 SNEGSKA (reference sequence). The CDR3 is CSAKVYSGEQFF. Written as DNA, the CDR3 is TGCAGTGCTAAAGTCTATAGCGGTGAGCAGTTCTTC.

The rearrangement links TRBV20-1 to TRBJ1-1; the D is unclear. V shed 5 bases and J shed 2 bases, with 9 bases lying between them. CDR1 DFQATT and CDR2 SNEGSKA come from the germline V gene (reference sequence). The CDR3 contains 12 residues. DNA for the CDR3: TGCAGTGCTGGGCAACGCAACACTGAAGCTTTCTTT. Translating it yields CSAGQRNTEAFF.

This clonotype was seen ten or more times. V and J are TRBV10-3 and TRBJ1-3; D uncertain. CDR1 and CDR2 from the germline V gene are ENHRY and SYGVKD. The V gene lost 10 bases and the J gene lost 0 bases, with 13 bases spanning the gap. CDR3 length: 14 residues. The DNA for the CDR3 is TGTGCCAATGCAGAATCAAGCTCTGGAAACACCATATATTTT. Its translation is CANAESSSGNTIYF.

As concerns this clonotype: At one end, the junction sequence differs from germline, possibly due to a read error. This chain joins TRBV20-1 and TRBJ1-1; a possible D gene is TRBD1 (6 bases). The CDR3 extends over 13 amino acids. Germline values: CDR1 DFQATT, CDR2 SNEGSKA (reference sequence). In DNA form, the CDR3 reads TGCAGTGCTAGCAGGGGTCTGAACCCTGAAGCTTTCTTT. Translating gives CSASRGLNPEAFF.

This rearrangement joins TRBV7-2 to TRBJ2-5, with 8 bases aligning to TRBD2. Germline CDR1 SGHTA, CDR2 FQGNSA. The length of the CDR3 is 15 residues. Losses at the gene ends were 3 bases for V and 5 bases for J; bases not matched to a gene: 8. The CDR3 sequence: CASSFQRGTGETQYF. In DNA, the CDR3 is TGTGCCAGCAGCTTCCAGCGGGGGACTGGGGAGACCCAGTACTTC.

The CDR3 region is CSAREEKGALETQYF. The CDR3 bases are TGCAGTGCTAGAGAGGAGAAGGGGGCTTTGGAGACCCAGTACTTC. The rearrangement links TRBV20-1 to TRBJ2-5; 7 positions agree with TRBD1. The CDR3 has 15 amino acids. CDR1 DFQATT and CDR2 SNEGSKA come from the germline V gene (reference sequence). V was clipped by 0 bases and J by 5 bases; unmatched bases: 9.

The chain has TRBV9 and TRBJ1-2, with TRBD1 identical over 10 bases. Germline V gene lookup returns CDR1 SGDLS and CDR2 YYNGEE. This CDR3 contains 14 residues. The J segment lost 7 bases and the V segment lost 4 bases, leaving 7 bases of the junction unmatched. DNA for the CDR3: TGTGCCAGCAGCCAGCCGGGACAGGGGTTTGGCTACACCTTC. As protein: CASSQPGQGFGYTF.

The gene calls are TRBV20-1 and TRBJ2-7; TRBD2 might be the D (6 bases). Trimming took off 0 bases at V and 1 base at J, with 16 bases between the two ends. Germline V CDR1 and CDR2: DFQATT, SNEGSKA (reference sequence). CDR3 size: 16 residues. In nucleotides, the CDR3 is TGCAGTGCTAGAGATCGGGGAGGCCTTATTTCCTACGAGCAGTACTTC. Translating it yields CSARDRGGLISYEQYF.

This clonotype was found many times. V gene TRBV14 combines with J gene TRBJ2-5; no reliable D call. There are 15 residues in the CDR3. Between the trimmed V and J ends, which lost 0 bases and 2 bases, there was a span of 10 bases. Germline CDR1 SGHDN, CDR2 FVKESK. CDR3 residues: CASSQDLGSQETQYF. The CDR3 nucleotides read TGTGCCAGCAGCCAAGATCTTGGATCGCAAGAGACCCAGTACTTC.

CDR3 coding DNA: TGCGCCAGCAGCGCCGGACAGGGAGTGTACAATGAGCAGTTCTTC. Protein product: CASSAGQGVYNEQFF. V is TRBV5-1 and J is TRBJ2-1; 8 bases agree with TRBD1. Germline V CDR1 and CDR2: SGHRS, YFSETQ. This CDR3 is built from 15 residues. Trimming at V came to 4 bases and at J to 4 bases, leaving 7 bases not matched to a gene.

The chain links TRBV20-1 to TRBJ1-4; 7 nucleotides line up with TRBD1. Trimming cost V 2 bases and J 6 bases; bases outside gene matches: 3. The CDR3 covers 13 residues. CDR1 is DFQATT, CDR2 SNEGSKA, per germline (reference sequence). In nucleotides, the CDR3 is TGCAGTGCTAGACGAGGGGGCGATGAAAAACTGTTTTTT. As protein: CSARRGGDEKLFF.

This clonotype was seen a handful of times. The V and J genes are TRBV9 and TRBJ1-2; 8 nucleotides agree with TRBD1. The J segment lost 6 bases and the V segment lost 0 bases, leaving 4 bases of the junction unmatched. Germline-derived CDR1 and CDR2 are SGDLS and YYNGEE. The CDR3 is made up of 14 amino acids. CDR3 residues: CASSVGTGQDGYTF. CDR3 DNA: TGTGCCAGCAGCGTAGGGACAGGGCAGGATGGCTACACCTTC.

The chain has TRBV18 and TRBJ2-5; D unclear. CDR1 and CDR2 (germline): KGHSH, LQKENI. CDR3 size: 14 residues. The V gene lost 0 bases and the J gene lost 11 bases, with 16 bases spanning the gap. The CDR3 here is CASSPPVTVNEQYF. The CDR3 DNA is TGTGCCAGCTCACCACCGGTTACAGTGAATGAGCAGTACTTC.

The J gene is TRBJ2-6, the V gene TRBV9; 7 bases align to TRBD2. The V gene end was trimmed by 3 bases and the J gene end by 2 bases; junction bases not matched to a gene: 2. CDR1 and CDR2 from the germline V gene are SGDLS and YYNGEE. The CDR3 sequence is 15 residues long. The CDR3 nucleotides are TGTGCCAGCAGCGCAACTAGCGCTGGGGCCAACGTCCTGACTTTC. It yields the protein CASSATSAGANVLTF.

J is TRBJ2-5 and V is TRBV7-9; D tentatively fits TRBD1 or TRBD2 (5 bases each). The J call could be wrong; TRBJ2-7 is a better fit for the DNA end. Germline CDR1 SEHNR, CDR2 FQNEAQ (reference sequence). The CDR3 runs 17 residues. CDR3 nucleotide sequence: TGTGCCAGCAGCGAGGGACCTACCCTTACCCTGGGGGACGAGCAGTACTTC. Its protein is CASSEGPTLTLGDEQYF.

The rearrangement joins TRBV7-2 to TRBJ2-7; TRBD1 is a possible D gene (5 bases). The germline CDR1 and CDR2 sequences are SGHTA and FQGNSA. Trimming removed 5 bases at V and 2 bases at J, with 16 bases between. The CDR3 contains 15 residues. The CDR3 bases are TGTGCCAGCAGCGAAGGGGCAGGAGACGCCTACGAGCAGTACTTC. This encodes CASSEGAGDAYEQYF.

The V and J genes are TRBV7-2 and TRBJ2-1; 7 bases map to TRBD2. Germline V gene sequence: CDR1 SGHTA, CDR2 FQGNSA. V lost 1 base, J lost 8 bases, and 8 bases stayed unmatched. CDR3 length equals 15 residues. CDR3: CASSLVAGEFDEQFF. Here the CDR3 DNA reads TGTGCCAGCAGCTTAGTAGCGGGTGAGTTTGATGAGCAGTTCTTC.